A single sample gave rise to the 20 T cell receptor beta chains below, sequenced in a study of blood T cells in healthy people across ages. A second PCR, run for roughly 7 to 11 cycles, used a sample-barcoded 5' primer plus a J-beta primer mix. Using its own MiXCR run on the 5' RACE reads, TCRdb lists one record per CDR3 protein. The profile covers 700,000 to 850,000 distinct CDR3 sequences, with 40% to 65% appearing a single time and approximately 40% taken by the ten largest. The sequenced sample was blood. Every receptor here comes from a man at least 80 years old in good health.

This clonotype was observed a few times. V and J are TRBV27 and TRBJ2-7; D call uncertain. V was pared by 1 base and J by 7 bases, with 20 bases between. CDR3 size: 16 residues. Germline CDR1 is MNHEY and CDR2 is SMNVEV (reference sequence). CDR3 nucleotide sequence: TGTGCCAGCAGTTTATTGCAGACTGGAATGACTCGGGAGCAGTACTTC. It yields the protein CASSLLQTGMTREQYF.

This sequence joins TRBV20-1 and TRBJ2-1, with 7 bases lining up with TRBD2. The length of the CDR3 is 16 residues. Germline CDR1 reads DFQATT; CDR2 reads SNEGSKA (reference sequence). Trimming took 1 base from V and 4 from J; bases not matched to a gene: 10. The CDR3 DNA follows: TGCAGTGCTAGAGTGGGGAGCGGGACTTTTTACAATGAGCAGTTCTTC. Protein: CSARVGSGTFYNEQFF.

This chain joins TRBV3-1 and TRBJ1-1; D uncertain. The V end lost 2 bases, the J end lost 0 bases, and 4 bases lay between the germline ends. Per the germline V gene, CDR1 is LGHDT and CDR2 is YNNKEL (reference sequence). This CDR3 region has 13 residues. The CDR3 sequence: CASSQQVNTEAFF. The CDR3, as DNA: TGTGCCAGCAGCCAACAGGTGAACACTGAAGCTTTCTTT.

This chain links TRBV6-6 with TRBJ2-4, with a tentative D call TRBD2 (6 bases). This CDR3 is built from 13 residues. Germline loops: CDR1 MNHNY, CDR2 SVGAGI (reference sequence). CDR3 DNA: TGTGGTTCGGAGGGGCCCCCGGGAAACATTCAGTACTTC. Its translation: CGSEGPPGNIQYF.

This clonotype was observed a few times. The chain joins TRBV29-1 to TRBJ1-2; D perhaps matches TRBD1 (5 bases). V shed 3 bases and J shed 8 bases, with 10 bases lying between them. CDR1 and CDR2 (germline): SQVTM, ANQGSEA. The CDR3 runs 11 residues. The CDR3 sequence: CSVEWGDGYTF. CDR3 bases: TGCAGCGTTGAGTGGGGCGACGGCTACACCTTC.

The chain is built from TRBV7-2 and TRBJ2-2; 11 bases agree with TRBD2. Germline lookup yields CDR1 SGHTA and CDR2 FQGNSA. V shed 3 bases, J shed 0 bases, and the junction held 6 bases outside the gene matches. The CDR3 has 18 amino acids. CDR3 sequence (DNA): TGTGCCAGCAGCTTCGGTAGCGGGAGGGGGCCGAACACCGGGGAGCTGTTTTTT. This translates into CASSFGSGRGPNTGELFF.

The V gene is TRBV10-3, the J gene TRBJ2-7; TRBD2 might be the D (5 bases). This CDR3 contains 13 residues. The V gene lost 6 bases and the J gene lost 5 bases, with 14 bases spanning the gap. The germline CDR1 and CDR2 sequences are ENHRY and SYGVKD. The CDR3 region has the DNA TGTGCCATCAGCCCTAGCCTCAACCACGAGCAGTACTTC. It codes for CAISPSLNHEQYF.

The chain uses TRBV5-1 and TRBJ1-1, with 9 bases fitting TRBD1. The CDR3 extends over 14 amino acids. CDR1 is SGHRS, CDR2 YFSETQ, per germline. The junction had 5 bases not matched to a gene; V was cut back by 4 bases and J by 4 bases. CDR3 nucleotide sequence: TGCGCCAGCAGCCCACAGACAGGGGGCACTGAAGCTTTCTTT. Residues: CASSPQTGGTEAFF.

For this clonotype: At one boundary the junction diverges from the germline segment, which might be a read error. The DNA for the CDR3 is TGTACCAGCAGCTCCCGGGCAGCCGGGGCCAACGTCCTGACTTTC. This encodes CTSSSRAAGANVLTF. The rearrangement uses TRBV11-2 and TRBJ2-6; D gene uncertain. This CDR3 is built from 15 residues. Germline V CDR1 and CDR2: SGHAT, FQNNGV.

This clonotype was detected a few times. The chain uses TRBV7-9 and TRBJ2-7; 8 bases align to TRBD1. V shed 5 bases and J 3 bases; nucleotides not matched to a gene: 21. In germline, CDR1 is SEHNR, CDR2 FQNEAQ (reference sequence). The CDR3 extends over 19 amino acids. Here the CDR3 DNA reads TGTGCCAGCAGCCTATCCAGCGTGTGGGACAGGCGCAAACACTACGAGCAGTACTTC. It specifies CASSLSSVWDRRKHYEQYF.

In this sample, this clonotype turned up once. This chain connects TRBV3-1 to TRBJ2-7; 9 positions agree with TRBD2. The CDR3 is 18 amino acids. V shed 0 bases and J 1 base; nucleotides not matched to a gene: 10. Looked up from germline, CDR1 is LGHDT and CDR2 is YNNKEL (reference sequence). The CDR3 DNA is TGTGCCAGCAGCCAAGATCTGGCGGGAGGGCCTTTTTCCTACGAGCAGTACTTC. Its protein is CASSQDLAGGPFSYEQYF.

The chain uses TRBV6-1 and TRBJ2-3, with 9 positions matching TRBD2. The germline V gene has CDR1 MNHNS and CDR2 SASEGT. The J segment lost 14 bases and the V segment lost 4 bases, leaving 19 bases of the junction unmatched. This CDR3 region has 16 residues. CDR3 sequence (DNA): TGTGCCAGCAGTGCCTGGCGGGAGGGGTCGGGCAGATACGCGTATTTT. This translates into CASSAWREGSGRYAYF.

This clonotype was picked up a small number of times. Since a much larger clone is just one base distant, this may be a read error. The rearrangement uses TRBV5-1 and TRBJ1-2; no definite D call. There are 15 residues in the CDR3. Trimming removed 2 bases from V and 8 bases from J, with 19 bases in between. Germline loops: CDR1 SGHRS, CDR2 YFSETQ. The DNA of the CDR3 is TGCGCCAGCAGCTTTGAGCATCCCCTGTCGGAGGGCTACACCTTC. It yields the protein CASSFEHPLSEGYTF.

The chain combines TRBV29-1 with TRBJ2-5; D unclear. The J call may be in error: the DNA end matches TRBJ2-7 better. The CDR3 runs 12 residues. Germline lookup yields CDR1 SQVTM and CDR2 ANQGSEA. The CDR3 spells CSVAPRPDEQYF. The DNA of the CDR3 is TGCAGCGTTGCCCCCAGACCCGACGAGCAGTACTTC.

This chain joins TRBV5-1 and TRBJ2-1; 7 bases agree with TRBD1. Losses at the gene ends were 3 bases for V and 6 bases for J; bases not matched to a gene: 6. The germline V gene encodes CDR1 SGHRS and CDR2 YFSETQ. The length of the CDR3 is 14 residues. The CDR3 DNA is TGCGCCAGCAGCTCGCCGGGACAGATCAATGAGCAGTTCTTC. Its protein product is CASSSPGQINEQFF. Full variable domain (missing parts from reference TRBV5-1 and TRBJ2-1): KAGVTQTPRYLIKTRGQQVTLSCSPISGHRSVSWYQQTPGQGLQFLFEYFSETQRNKGNFPGRFSGRQFSNSRSEMNVSTLELGDSALYLCASSSPGQINEQFFGPGTRLTVL.

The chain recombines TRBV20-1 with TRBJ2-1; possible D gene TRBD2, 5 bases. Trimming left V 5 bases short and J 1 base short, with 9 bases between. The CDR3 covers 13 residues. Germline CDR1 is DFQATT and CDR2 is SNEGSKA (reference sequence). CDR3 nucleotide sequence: TGCAGTGCTGGTGGGAGATCCTACAATGAGCAGTTCTTC. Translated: CSAGGRSYNEQFF.

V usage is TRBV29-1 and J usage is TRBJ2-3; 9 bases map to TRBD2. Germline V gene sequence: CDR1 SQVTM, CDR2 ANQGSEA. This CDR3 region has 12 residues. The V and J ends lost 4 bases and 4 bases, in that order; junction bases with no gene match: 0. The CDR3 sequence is CSVGLAADTQYF. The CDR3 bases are TGCAGCGTTGGACTAGCGGCAGATACGCAGTATTTT.

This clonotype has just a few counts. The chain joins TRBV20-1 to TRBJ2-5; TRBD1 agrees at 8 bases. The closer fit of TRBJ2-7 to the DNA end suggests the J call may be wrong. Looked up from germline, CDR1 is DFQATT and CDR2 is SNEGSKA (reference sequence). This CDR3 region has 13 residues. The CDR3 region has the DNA TGCAGTGCTACCCTTGGACAGGGATGCGAGCAGTACTTC. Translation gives CSATLGQGCEQYF.

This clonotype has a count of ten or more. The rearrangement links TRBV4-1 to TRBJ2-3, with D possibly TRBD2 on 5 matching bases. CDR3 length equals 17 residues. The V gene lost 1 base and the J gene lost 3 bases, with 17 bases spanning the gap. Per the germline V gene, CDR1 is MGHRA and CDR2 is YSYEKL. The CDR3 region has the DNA TGCGCCAGCAGCCAAGCTCAGCGCGGGTTCCAGACAGATACGCAGTATTTT. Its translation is CASSQAQRGFQTDTQYF.

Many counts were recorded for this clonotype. The CDR3 here is CASSSGVVGYEQYF. As DNA, the CDR3 is TGTGCCAGCAGCTCCGGGGTTGTGGGCTACGAGCAGTACTTC. The V and J genes are TRBV13 and TRBJ2-7; tentative D call: TRBD2 (5 bases). The CDR3 extends over 14 amino acids. The germline V gene encodes CDR1 PRHDT and CDR2 FYEKMQ (reference sequence). V lost 4 bases, J lost 3 bases, and 13 bases lay in between.